A selection of T cell receptor beta chains follows, all from one sample in a study of T cell responses to AZD1222 COVID-19 vaccine. The data were produced by immunoSEQ multiplex PCR, yet TCRdb's version contains in-frame clones alone and is incomplete. The sample shows 150,000 to 250,000 clones, approximately 93% of them seen only once. The sequenced sample was peripheral blood, obtained 28 days after the second AZD1222 dose. These receptors all come from an adult who received the AZD1222 COVID-19 vaccine. Both conserved end residues are part of each CDR3. Fields, in order: D gene, clone size, J gene, V gene, CDR3 DNA, CDR3 protein. D genes are given only for firm matches. Size is stated for part of the rows, as once, few or many counts, or as a class when the clone is expanded.

>-|-|TRBJ1-2|TRBV6-4
TGTGCCAGCAGTGACTCTGTCTTACCTCTCTTTTATGGCTACACCTTC
CASSDSVLPLFYGYTF
>-|-|TRBJ1-2|TRBV4-2
TGTGCCAGCAGCCCGCCGGCCCGGAACAGTTATGGCTACACCTTC
CASSPPARNSYGYTF
>-|once|TRBJ1-5|TRBV19
TGTGCCAGTAGGGGCCAAAGCAATCAGCCCCAGCATTTT
CASRGQSNQPQHF
>-|-|TRBJ1-2|TRBV3-1/TRBV3-2
TGTGCCAGCAGCCAAGAAGCGGGTTCCTATGGCTACACCTTC
CASSQEAGSYGYTF
>TRBD1|-|TRBJ1-1|TRBV5-1
TGCGCCAGCAGCTATTACGGGACAGGGGCTGCTGAAGCTTTCTTT
CASSYYGTGAAEAFF
>-|once|TRBJ1-2|TRBV28
TGTGCCAGCAGTTCGGACTGGGGGGGGGACTATGGCTACACCTTC
CASSSDWGGDYGYTF
>-|-|TRBJ1-1|TRBV7-2
TGTGCCAGCAGCTTTTGGGTAAGGGACACTGAAGCTTTCTTT
CASSFWVRDTEAFF
>-|-|TRBJ2-2|TRBV28
TGTGCCAGCAGACCAACAGGGATCACCGGGGAGCTGTTTTTT
CASRPTGITGELFF
>TRBD1|-|TRBJ1-4|TRBV19
TGTGCCAGTAGTATAGTGCGGACAGGGGGGAATGAAAAACTGTTTTTT
CASSIVRTGGNEKLFF
>TRBD2|-|TRBJ2-5|TRBV5-4
TGTGCCAGCAGCCGAGCGGGGGGGGCCGGAGAGACCCAGTACTTC
CASSRAGGAGETQYF
>-|-|TRBJ2-3|TRBV9
TGTGCCAGCAGCGTGAAGTATGGGGACTCCGACACAGATACGCAGTATTTT
CASSVKYGDSDTDTQYF
>TRBD1|-|TRBJ1-6|TRBV4-2
TGTGCCAGCAGCCCCGACAGGGGTGGTTCACCCCTCCACTTT
CASSPDRGGSPLHF
>-|-|TRBJ2-7|TRBV30
TGTGCCTGGAGTGTACGAGGGGAGCAGTACTTC
CAWSVRGEQYF
>-|-|TRBJ1-5|TRBV7-9
TGTGCCAGCAGCAGAGACAGGAACGCTCAGCCCCAGCATTTT
CASSRDRNAQPQHF
>TRBD2|-|TRBJ2-3|TRBV7-2
TGTGCCAGCAGCTTAGCACTAGCGGCAACAGATACGCAGTATTTT
CASSLALAATDTQYF
>-|-|TRBJ1-2|TRBV6-1
TGTGCCAGCAGTGAGGGTCAGCCAGGGCGGGTTGGCTACACCTTC
CASSEGQPGRVGYTF
>-|few|TRBJ1-2|TRBV7-2
TGTGCCAGCAGCTTCGATCGGCAGAACTATGGCTACACCTTC
CASSFDRQNYGYTF
>TRBD1|-|TRBJ1-6|TRBV9
TGTGCCAGCAGCAAGGGACAGACGAGCTCCTATAATTCACCCCCCCACTTT
CASSKGQTSSYNSPPHF
>TRBD1|-|TRBJ2-7|TRBV27
TGTGCCAGCAGTTCCCGGACAGGTCGGGACTACGAGCAGTACTTC
CASSSRTGRDYEQYF
>TRBD1|-|TRBJ1-1|TRBV19
TGTGCCAGTAGGAAAGGACAGGGCACTGAAGCTTTCTTT
CASRKGQGTEAFF
>-|-|TRBJ1-1|TRBV6-5
TGTGCCAGCAGTCCCTTCGAGAACACTGAAGCTTTCTTT
CASSPFENTEAFF
>-|-|TRBJ2-3|TRBV9
TGTGCCAGCGCCTCGCACGGGGACCCCTTCTATACGCAGTATTTT
CASASHGDPFYTQYF
>-|-|TRBJ1-5|TRBV15
TGTGCCACCAGCAGAACCATCAACAGCAATCAGCCCCAGCATTTT
CATSRTINSNQPQHF
>TRBD1|-|TRBJ2-7|TRBV10-3
TGTGCCATCAGTGATCTAAGACAGGGGAAGACCCACGAGCAGTACTTC
CAISDLRQGKTHEQYF
>-|-|TRBJ2-7|TRBV7-2
TGTGCCAGCAGCCCCTCGGAGGGATTCTCCTACGAGCAGTACTTC
CASSPSEGFSYEQYF
>TRBD1|-|TRBJ1-2|TRBV18
TGTGCCAGCTCCCCCGGACAGGGGTTGGGAGGCTACACCTTC
CASSPGQGLGGYTF
>TRBD1|-|TRBJ1-6|TRBV18
TGTGCCAGCTCTGATATGACAGGGGGCCAAAAGTATAGAAGCTCCTATAATTCACCCCTCCACTTT
CASSDMTGGQKYRSSYNSPLHF
>-|few|TRBJ2-5|TRBV3-1/TRBV3-2
TGTGCCAGCAGCCTCGTACAGAAAGAGACCCAGTACTTC
CASSLVQKETQYF
>-|few|TRBJ1-1|TRBV2
TGTGCCAGCAGCGCCAGAAGAACTGAAGCTTTCTTT
CASSARRTEAFF
>TRBD1|-|TRBJ1-1|TRBV6-5
TGTGCCAGCAGTTCCCGGGACAGTTCCACTGAAGCTTTCTTT
CASSSRDSSTEAFF
>-|-|TRBJ2-3|TRBV4-2
TGTGCCAGCAGCCAAGATCCGAGCGCCACAGATACGCAGTATTTT
CASSQDPSATDTQYF
>-|few|TRBJ1-2|TRBV28
TGTGCCAGCAGTGTAGAACAGGGCTTTGGCTATGGCTACACCTTC
CASSVEQGFGYGYTF
>-|-|TRBJ1-6|TRBV13
TGTGCCAGCAGCTTAGTTCCAGGGGAATCTTCACCCCTCCACTTT
CASSLVPGESSPLHF
>TRBD2|once|TRBJ2-3|TRBV6-5
TGTGCCAGCACCCAAGCGGGGGGTGAGGCAGATACGCAGTATTTT
CASTQAGGEADTQYF
>-|-|TRBJ1-4|TRBV6-5
TGTGCCAGCAGTTTCGGACAAACAACTAATGAAAAACTGTTTTTT
CASSFGQTTNEKLFF
>-|-|TRBJ2-1|TRBV10-3
TGTGCCATCAGTGACTCTCATGCAAGATCGGATGAGCAGTTCTTC
CAISDSHARSDEQFF
>-|-|TRBJ1-3|TRBV11-2
TGTGCCAGCAGCTTAGAGGCGGCACGTTTCTCTGGAAACACCATATATTTT
CASSLEAARFSGNTIYF
>-|-|TRBJ1-2|TRBV7-9
TGTGCCAGCAGCTCGAGCGGAGGGAACCCTGGCTACACCTTC
CASSSSGGNPGYTF
>-|-|TRBJ1-3|TRBV9
TGTGCCAGCAGCGTAGAATTTGGAAACACCATATATTTT
CASSVEFGNTIYF
>-|once|TRBJ1-4|TRBV30
TGTGCCTGGAGTCAGTATGAAAAACTGTTTTTT
CAWSQYEKLFF
>TRBD1|-|TRBJ1-5|TRBV7-2
TGTGCCAGCAGCTTGGGGTCGACAGGGGGCGCGGGTCAGCCCCAGCATTTT
CASSLGSTGGAGQPQHF